The next 21 T cell receptor beta chains were all read from a single sample in a study of shared clonotypes between healthy human individuals. Terminally differentiated effector memory CD45RA+ cells were excluded by CCR7 positive selection of CD45RO-negative cells. This table comes from immunoSEQ multiplex PCR, and its TCRdb copy is limited to in-frame clones, with some not included. Among about 610,000 clones listed, roughly 96% were seen once. Material: naive CD8+ T cells sorted from blood. Receptors were obtained from a young woman in good health.

The gene calls are TRBV10-2 and TRBJ2-7; 8 positions match TRBD1. Trimming took 4 bases from V and 2 from J; bases not matched to a gene: 4. CDR3 length equals 14 residues. Germline CDR1 reads WSHSY; CDR2 reads SAAADI. CDR3 sequence (DNA): TGCGCCAGCAGTGGGGGACAGGCGGCCTACGAGCAGTACTTC. It encodes CASSGGQAAYEQYF.

The rearrangement joins TRBV7-8 to TRBJ2-6; 7 bases align to TRBD2. The CDR3 length is 17 residues. Germline loops: CDR1 SGHVS, CDR2 FQNEAQ. V shed 7 bases and J 1 base; nucleotides not matched to a gene: 10. CDR3 DNA sequence: TGTGCCAGCACCCCTCGGGGGAGGGTATCTGGGGCCAACGTCCTGACTTTC. This gives the protein CASTPRGRVSGANVLTF.

The chain employs TRBV7-9 and TRBJ1-1; D uncertain. The CDR3 length is 13 residues. Trimming took 5 bases from V and 1 from J, leaving 8 bases between them. Germline values: CDR1 SEHNR, CDR2 FQNEAQ (reference sequence). This CDR3 reads CASSENRNTEAFF. The CDR3 bases are TGTGCCAGCAGCGAAAACAGGAACACTGAAGCTTTCTTT.

In its sample, this clone was seen a few times. This chain links TRBV5-1 with TRBJ2-2; possible D gene TRBD2, 5 bases. This CDR3 spans 17 amino acids. Per germline, CDR1 SGHRS and CDR2 YFSETQ. V lost 1 base, J lost 7 bases, and 20 bases lay in between. The CDR3 protein is CASSLYRQQHGSGELFF. DNA for the CDR3: TGCGCCAGCAGCTTGTATCGCCAACAACATGGGAGCGGGGAGCTGTTTTTT.

The chain has TRBV9 and TRBJ2-5; perhaps TRBD1 as D (5 bases). The CDR3 extends over 14 amino acids. Per the germline V gene, CDR1 is SGDLS and CDR2 is YYNGEE. Trimming left V 0 bases short and J 2 bases short, with 8 bases between. The CDR3, as DNA: TGTGCCAGCAGCGTAGGGGGCAGGCAAGAGACCCAGTACTTC. Encoded protein: CASSVGGRQETQYF.

This chain links TRBV5-5 with TRBJ1-1; 8 bases are a match to TRBD1. J lost 5 bases, V lost 7 bases, and 1 base had no gene match. The CDR3 consists of 11 residues. Germline CDR1 SGHKS, CDR2 YYEKEE (reference sequence). The CDR3 sequence is CASDRGTEAFF. DNA for the CDR3: TGTGCCAGCGACAGGGGAACTGAAGCTTTCTTT.

The rearrangement links TRBV2 to TRBJ1-4, with 9 bases identical to TRBD1. CDR3 length equals 15 residues. J was trimmed by 7 bases and V by 4 bases; bases with no gene match: 7. The germline CDR1 and CDR2 sequences are SNHLY and FYNNEI. The CDR3 sequence: CASSGGQGVGEKLFF. The DNA for the CDR3 is TGTGCCAGCAGTGGGGGACAGGGTGTCGGTGAAAAACTGTTTTTT.

The chain employs TRBV4-1 and TRBJ2-3; 7 nucleotides line up with TRBD1. J was trimmed by 5 bases and V by 3 bases; bases with no gene match: 8. Germline CDR1 and CDR2: MGHRA and YSYEKL. The length of the CDR3 is 15 residues. The chain's CDR3 is CASSHPTGSGDTQYF. In nucleotides, the CDR3 is TGCGCCAGCAGCCACCCGACAGGGTCTGGAGATACGCAGTATTTT.

V is TRBV28 and J is TRBJ2-1, with 7 bases lining up with TRBD1. CDR3 length equals 15 residues. Germline V gene data show CDR1 as MDHEN and CDR2 as SYDVKM. Unmatched junction bases numbered 3, after V lost 2 bases and J lost 2 bases. The CDR3 DNA reads TGTGCCAGCAGTTTAAACAGGGGACCCTACAATGAGCAGTTCTTC. It encodes CASSLNRGPYNEQFF. Complete variable domain (other parts from reference TRBV28 and TRBJ2-1): DVKVTQSSRYLVKRTGEKVFLECVQDMDHENMFWYRQDPGLGLRLIYFSYDVKMKEKGDIPEGYSVSREKKERFSLILESASTNQTSMYLCASSLNRGPYNEQFFGPGTRLTVL.

J is TRBJ2-1 and V is TRBV5-6, with D uncertain. Germline values: CDR1 SGHDT, CDR2 YYEEEE. V lost 4 bases and J lost 5, with 13 bases in between. The CDR3 totals 14 residues. The CDR3 DNA sequence: TGTGCCAGCAGCCCGCCATGGGGAAACAATGAGCAGTTCTTC. This sequence encodes CASSPPWGNNEQFF.

The chain recombines TRBV9 with TRBJ1-4; TRBD1 is a possible D gene (5 bases). Germline lookup yields CDR1 SGDLS and CDR2 YYNGEE. The CDR3 covers 15 residues. Between the trimmed V and J ends, which lost 3 bases and 8 bases, there was a span of 17 bases. CDR3 DNA sequence: TGTGCCAGCAGCGGCGGGGGGGGAGTGAGGGAAAAACTGTTTTTT. As protein: CASSGGGGVREKLFF.

The chain employs TRBV18 and TRBJ2-3, with a possible D match to TRBD2 (6 bases). V dropped 4 bases and J dropped 2 bases, with 19 bases sitting between them. Germline CDR1 and CDR2: KGHSH and LQKENI. The CDR3 runs 17 residues. The CDR3 is CASSLILALRFTDTQYF. CDR3 in DNA: TGTGCCAGCTCACTTATTCTAGCGCTGAGATTCACAGATACGCAGTATTTT.

The chain carries TRBV10-3 and TRBJ2-1, with TRBD2 identical over 10 bases. This CDR3 spans 14 amino acids. The germline gives CDR1 ENHRY, CDR2 SYGVKD. V trimming: 2 bases; J trimming: 10 bases; junction bases outside the gene matches: 5. The CDR3 reads CAISELAGALEQFF. CDR3 bases: TGTGCCATCAGTGAGCTAGCGGGAGCTCTGGAGCAGTTCTTC.

The rearrangement joins TRBV28 to TRBJ2-1; 8 bases are shared with TRBD2. The CDR3 sequence is 15 residues long. Germline V lookup: CDR1 MDHEN, CDR2 SYDVKM. J was trimmed by 4 bases and V by 6 bases; bases with no gene match: 8. The CDR3 region has the DNA TGTGCCAGCAGCCTGGTTGTAGCGGGGTACAATGAGCAGTTCTTC. It specifies CASSLVVAGYNEQFF.

This clone has just one count. The rearrangement links TRBV4-1 to TRBJ2-1; TRBD1 aligns across 8 bases. CDR3 length: 17 amino acids. V was pared by 4 bases and J by 7 bases, with 15 bases of the junction left unmatched. Germline V gene data show CDR1 as MGHRA and CDR2 as YSYEKL. Here the CDR3 DNA reads TGCGCCAGCAGCCTGGGGCGAAGACAGGGGAAACTAAATGAGCAGTTCTTC. It translates to CASSLGRRQGKLNEQFF.

About this clone itself: Other DNA sequences within the sample encode an identical CDR3. The chain recombines TRBV4-1 with TRBJ2-7; 10 nucleotides match TRBD2. Losses at the gene ends were 3 bases for V and 2 bases for J; bases not matched to a gene: 4. The germline V gene has CDR1 MGHRA and CDR2 YSYEKL. The CDR3 consists of 15 residues. CDR3 bases: TGCGCCAGCAGCCAGGGGACTAGCGCTACCTACGAGCAGTACTTC. Amino acids: CASSQGTSATYEQYF.

Notes on this clone: Within the sample, other DNA sequences also encode this same CDR3. The chain employs TRBV6-5 and TRBJ2-7; D is tentatively TRBD1 or TRBD2 (5 bases each). Per germline, CDR1 MNHEY and CDR2 SVGAGI. This CDR3 comprises 14 residues. Trimming took off 2 bases at V and 2 bases at J, with 10 bases between the two ends. CDR3 nucleotides: TGTGCCAGCAGTTACGGGGGTCCTCCCTACGAGCAGTACTTC. Translation gives CASSYGGPPYEQYF.

The chain couples TRBV6-5 to TRBJ1-5; no definite D call. Trimming took off 0 bases at V and 0 bases at J, with 6 bases between the two ends. The CDR3 spans 15 residues. Per the germline V gene, CDR1 is MNHEY and CDR2 is SVGAGI. CDR3 nucleotide sequence: TGTGCCAGCAGTTACTCGTCCAATAGCAATCAGCCCCAGCATTTT. Protein sequence: CASSYSSNSNQPQHF.

V and J are TRBV5-1 and TRBJ1-2; D ambiguous. CDR3 length equals 14 residues. Germline V CDR1 and CDR2: SGHRS, YFSETQ. Trimming took 0 bases from V and 8 from J, leaving 14 bases between them. The CDR3 protein is CASSLEARSGGYTF. DNA for the CDR3: TGCGCCAGCAGCTTGGAGGCCCGCTCGGGGGGCTACACCTTC.

V usage is TRBV11-2 and J usage is TRBJ1-4, with a tentative D call TRBD1 (6 bases). Deletions cut 1 base from V and 4 bases from J, with 10 bases between. CDR3 size: 15 residues. Germline CDR1 SGHAT, CDR2 FQNNGV. CDR3 nucleotide sequence: TGTGCCAGCAGCTTAGCTAGGACAGTTAATGAAAAACTGTTTTTT. It codes for CASSLARTVNEKLFF.

This clone was found once. This chain links TRBV7-6 with TRBJ2-7; D is perhaps TRBD2 (6 bases). Germline CDR1 reads SGHVS; CDR2 reads FNYEAQ. V lost 3 bases to trimming and J lost 1 base, with 16 bases between them. The CDR3 contains 16 residues. This CDR3 reads CASSLVIAEKSYEQYF. The CDR3 bases are TGTGCCAGCAGCTTGGTGATAGCGGAGAAGTCCTACGAGCAGTACTTC.